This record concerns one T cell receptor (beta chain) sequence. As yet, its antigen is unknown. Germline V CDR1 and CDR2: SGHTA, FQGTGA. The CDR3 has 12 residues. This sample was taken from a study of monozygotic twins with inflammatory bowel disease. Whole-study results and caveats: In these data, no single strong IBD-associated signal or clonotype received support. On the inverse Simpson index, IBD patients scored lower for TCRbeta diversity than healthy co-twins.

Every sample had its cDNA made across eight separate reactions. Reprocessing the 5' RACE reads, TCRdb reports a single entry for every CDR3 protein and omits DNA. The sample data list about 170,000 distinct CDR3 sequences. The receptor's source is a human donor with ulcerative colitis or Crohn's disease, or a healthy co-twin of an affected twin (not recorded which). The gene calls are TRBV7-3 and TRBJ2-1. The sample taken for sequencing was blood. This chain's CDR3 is CASGISYNEQFF.